A single sample is the source of the 16 T cell receptor beta chains below, sequenced in a study of blood T cell repertoires in COVID-19 (dated by TCRdb to 2020 to 2022). Receptor libraries were prepared by the immunoSEQ multiplex PCR assay. Not all clones reach the TCRdb copy of this immuneACCESS table, which keeps in-frame sequences only. Checked studies attribute under half of the gap to unresolved V genes and leave the rest unexplained. For this sample there are 200,000 to 250,000 clones; over 65% appear just once. The ten largest clones capture about 3.3% of the sample. Sequencing input: PBMCs or T cells enriched from blood (not recorded which). All receptors come from a woman aged 55-69 years who had recovered from COVID-19.

The chain carries TRBV3-1 (or the pseudogene TRBV3-2) and TRBJ2-2; TRBD2 might be the D (7 bases). The CDR3 sequence is 17 residues long. The germline CDR1 and CDR2 sequences are LGHDT and YNNKEL (reference sequence). Trimming took off 3 bases at V and 6 bases at J, with 20 bases between the two ends. CDR3 in amino acids: CASSHTRDGEGAGELFF. The DNA of the CDR3 is TGTGCCAGCAGCCATACCCGGGACGGGGAGGGGGCCGGGGAGCTGTTTTTT.

In its sample, this clone was seen a few times. The genes are TRBV12-3 or TRBV12-4 and TRBJ1-4; D ambiguous. Trimming removed 3 bases from V and 7 bases from J, with 6 bases in between. The CDR3 is 12 amino acids. The CDR3 sequence is CASSFEGEKLFF. The DNA for the CDR3 is TGTGCCAGCAGTTTCGAGGGTGAAAAACTGTTTTTT.

V usage is TRBV15 and J usage is TRBJ1-1; a possible D gene is TRBD1 (6 bases). The germline V and J ends were trimmed by 0 bases and 8 bases, with 13 bases remaining between them. The germline V gene has CDR1 LNHNV and CDR2 YYDKDF (reference sequence). The CDR3 sequence is 14 residues long. The CDR3 here is CATSRDGTWAEAFF. CDR3 DNA: TGTGCCACCAGCAGAGACGGGACATGGGCAGAAGCTTTCTTT. The whole variable domain, filled in from reference TRBV15 and TRBJ1-1, reads DAMVIQNPRYQVTQFGKPVTLSCSQTLNHNVMYWYQQKSSQAPKLLFHYYDKDFNNEADTPDNFQSRRPNTSFCFLDIRSPGLGDTAMYLCATSRDGTWAEAFFGQGTRLTVV.

The chain employs TRBV10-1 and TRBJ2-4; 9 bases match TRBD1. Germline V gene lookup returns CDR1 WNHNN and CDR2 SYGVQD (reference sequence). This CDR3 has 15 residues. The V and J ends lost 4 bases and 7 bases, in that order; junction bases with no gene match: 8. The CDR3: CASSATGTGRNIQYF. As DNA, the CDR3 is TGCGCCAGCAGTGCCACCGGGACAGGGAGGAACATTCAGTACTTC.

This clone was seen once. This chain connects TRBV5-4 to TRBJ1-4, with a possible D match to TRBD1 (5 bases). V dropped 4 bases and J dropped 7 bases, with 14 bases sitting between them. The germline CDR1 and CDR2 sequences are SGHNT and YYREEE (reference sequence). The CDR3 extends over 14 amino acids. The CDR3 DNA follows: TGTGCCAGCAGCCTTAATGGGGCTATTGAAAAACTGTTTTTT. This gives the protein CASSLNGAIEKLFF.

This clone was picked up a small number of times. The chain employs TRBV6-5 and TRBJ1-2; no clear D gene. CDR1 and CDR2 from the germline V gene are MNHEY and SVGAGI. V was shortened by 6 bases and J by 4 bases, with 12 bases between the two germline ends. The CDR3 length is 13 residues. This chain's CDR3 is CASRPTGGYGYTF. Written as DNA, the CDR3 is TGTGCCAGCAGGCCGACTGGTGGCTATGGCTACACCTTC.

Written as DNA, the CDR3 is TGTGCCAGCAGCCCCCGCGTGGGGGGGAGCACAGATACGCAGTATTTT. Protein product: CASSPRVGGSTDTQYF. The chain links TRBV5-4 to TRBJ2-3, with TRBD2 matching over 7 bases. The CDR3 spans 16 residues. Trimming cost V 4 bases and J 0 bases; bases outside gene matches: 8. Per germline, CDR1 SGHNT and CDR2 YYREEE (reference sequence).

The genes are TRBV18 and TRBJ2-5, with D perhaps TRBD1 (6 bases). This CDR3 has 14 amino acids. CDR1 and CDR2 from the germline V gene are KGHSH and LQKENI. V was clipped by 0 bases and J by 5 bases, with 10 bases between them. CDR3 coding DNA: TGTGCCAGCTCACCACCGGGGGCTCTGGAGACCCAGTACTTC. This sequence encodes CASSPPGALETQYF.

V gene TRBV7-2 combines with J gene TRBJ2-3; TRBD2 agrees at 9 bases. The CDR3 spans 16 residues. The J segment lost 0 bases and the V segment lost 3 bases, leaving 4 bases of the junction unmatched. CDR1 SGHTA and CDR2 FQGNSA come from the germline V gene. The DNA for the CDR3 is TGTGCCAGCAGCTTGGGACTAGCCTTAAGCACAGATACGCAGTATTTT. This encodes CASSLGLALSTDTQYF.

This clone was counted only a few times. CDR3 protein: CASSSSGGPLYEQYF. CDR3 bases: TGTGCCAGCAGCTCAAGCGGGGGACCCCTTTACGAGCAGTACTTC. This chain uses TRBV7-6 with TRBJ2-7; TRBD2 matches 8 bases. The CDR3 is made up of 15 amino acids. The V gene's germline CDR1 is SGHVS and CDR2 FNYEAQ. V lost 4 bases, J lost 4 bases, and 9 bases stayed unmatched. The full variable domain, completed using reference TRBV7-6 and TRBJ2-7, is GAGVSQSPRYKVTKRGQDVALRCDPISGHVSLYWYRQALGQGPEFLTYFNYEAQQDKSGLPNDRFSAERPEGSISTLTIQRTEQRDSAMYRCASSSSGGPLYEQYFGPGTRLTVT.

The V call is TRBV25-1, the J call TRBJ2-5, with 8 bases identical to TRBD1. The CDR3 is made up of 16 amino acids. Germline values: CDR1 MGHDK, CDR2 SYGVNS. With V trimmed by 0 bases and J by 5 bases, 8 bases remained unmatched. The CDR3 nucleotides are TGTGCCAGCAGTGAATATAGACAGGGGAGAGACGAGACCCAGTACTTC. Amino acid sequence: CASSEYRQGRDETQYF.

The chain uses TRBV5-1 and TRBJ1-2; 7 bases match TRBD1. The germline gives CDR1 SGHRS, CDR2 YFSETQ. The CDR3 sequence is 17 residues long. With V trimmed by 3 bases and J by 1 base, 12 bases remained unmatched. The CDR3 DNA reads TGCGCCAGCAGCTCCGCTATAATACGACAGGGTAACTATGGCTACACCTTC. Encoded protein: CASSSAIIRQGNYGYTF.

This chain uses TRBV4-3 with TRBJ2-7; 7 positions agree with TRBD1. Per germline, CDR1 LGHNA and CDR2 YSLEER. Trimming cost V 3 bases and J 2 bases; bases outside gene matches: 10. The CDR3 has 16 residues. CDR3 amino acids: CASSHALGQAAYEQYF. CDR3 DNA sequence: TGCGCCAGCAGCCATGCTCTCGGACAGGCCGCCTACGAGCAGTACTTC.

CDR3 nucleotide sequence: TGTGCCAGCAGCTTGTCGGGTTTCCGGGTCTCGACTTTCTTT. Translated, it gives CASSLSGFRVSTFF. This sequence joins TRBV11-2 and TRBJ1-1; D uncertain. This CDR3 spans 14 amino acids. Trimming pared 3 bases from V and 12 bases from J, leaving 20 bases between. Per germline, CDR1 SGHAT and CDR2 FQNNGV.

The chain links TRBV6-5 to TRBJ1-3; D may be TRBD1 (5 bases). The CDR3 runs to 14 residues. The ends were cut back, 7 bases at V and 2 bases at J, with 12 bases in the middle. Germline CDR1 MNHEY, CDR2 SVGAGI. CDR3 region: CASNNPRAGNTIYF. In nucleotides, the CDR3 is TGTGCCAGCAACAACCCCAGGGCTGGAAACACCATATATTTT.

The rearrangement joins TRBV29-1 to TRBJ1-2, with D possibly TRBD1 on 6 matching bases. V lost 4 bases, J lost 4 bases, and 10 bases lay in between. This CDR3 has 12 amino acids. Germline loops: CDR1 SQVTM, CDR2 ANQGSEA. CDR3 in DNA: TGCAGCGTTGCTGGGGGCGCCTATGGCTACACCTTC. This sequence encodes CSVAGGAYGYTF.